Below are 23 T cell receptor beta chains sequenced from a single sample in a study of OX40 agonist ivuxolimab in advanced cancers. This table comes from immunoSEQ multiplex PCR, and its TCRdb copy is limited to in-frame clones, with some not included. The table has 60,000 to 100,000 clones, less than 95% seen once. Sequencing was performed on CD4+ or CD8+ T cells sorted from blood, taken in a trial of the OX40 agonist ivuxolimab. All receptors derive from an adult with an advanced solid tumor such as melanoma, head and neck, liver or kidney cancer.

This clone has just one count. The rearrangement joins TRBV5-8 to TRBJ1-5; 10 bases fit TRBD1. Trimming cost V 3 bases and J 5 bases; bases outside gene matches: 5. This CDR3 contains 15 residues. In germline, CDR1 is SGHTS, CDR2 YDEGEE. CDR3 nucleotide sequence: TGTGCCAGCAGCTGGTTGACAGGGGGCGATCAGCCCCAGCATTTT. It yields the protein CASSWLTGGDQPQHF.

This clone came up once. V and J are TRBV19 and TRBJ2-7, with 11 nucleotides matching TRBD1. V shed 5 bases and J 5 bases; nucleotides not matched to a gene: 5. Germline CDR1 reads LNHDA; CDR2 reads SQIVND (reference sequence). The CDR3 has 14 amino acids. The CDR3 here is CASSQGQGADEQYF. Written as DNA, the CDR3 is TGTGCCAGTAGTCAAGGACAGGGGGCGGACGAGCAGTACTTC.

The chain links TRBV7-9 to TRBJ1-4, with D perhaps matching TRBD1 (5 bases). Trimming took off 8 bases at V and 3 bases at J, with 7 bases between the two ends. The germline V gene encodes CDR1 SEHNR and CDR2 FQNEAQ (reference sequence). The CDR3 is made up of 12 amino acids. CDR3 coding DNA: TGTGCCAGCCGACAGCCTAATGAAAAACTGTTTTTT. Translation gives CASRQPNEKLFF.

This clone was observed a few times. V usage is TRBV4-1 and J usage is TRBJ1-6; the match to TRBD1 covers 11 bases. The length of the CDR3 is 16 residues. Germline CDR1 and CDR2: MGHRA and YSYEKL. Unmatched junction bases numbered 2, after V lost 0 bases and J lost 7 bases. In DNA form, the CDR3 reads TGCGCCAGCAGCCAAGAAGGGACAGGGGGGAATTCACCCCTCCACTTT. As protein: CASSQEGTGGNSPLHF.

The chain is built from TRBV7-8 and TRBJ2-7; D gene ambiguous. The germline V gene encodes CDR1 SGHVS and CDR2 FQNEAQ. CDR3 length: 13 residues. The ends were cut back, 0 bases at V and 4 bases at J, with 7 bases in the middle. The DNA of the CDR3 is TGTGCCAGCAGCTTAGCGAGCAGGTACGAGCAGTACTTC. Protein: CASSLASRYEQYF.

This clone has a single count. This chain links TRBV19 with TRBJ1-1, with D unclear. Germline V gene lookup returns CDR1 LNHDA and CDR2 SQIVND (reference sequence). Trimming pared 1 base from V and 1 base from J, leaving 7 bases between. This CDR3 contains 14 residues. The CDR3 region has the DNA TGTGCCAGTAGTATAGCGGCAGGGAACACTGAAGCTTTCTTT. Translating it yields CASSIAAGNTEAFF.

As concerns this clone: Mismatch with germline at one junction end may stem from a read error. The chain joins TRBV14 to TRBJ2-7, with 9 nucleotides matching TRBD2. There are 17 residues in the CDR3. Per germline, CDR1 SGHDN and CDR2 FVKESK. The CDR3 nucleotides read TGTGCCCGCAGCCAAGATTTTGCGGGGGGGGAGGCCTACGAGCAGTACTTC. Protein sequence: CARSQDFAGGEAYEQYF.

The chain employs TRBV2 and TRBJ2-3; TRBD1 agrees at 7 bases. V was clipped by 3 bases and J by 1 base; unmatched bases: 7. The germline V gene has CDR1 SNHLY and CDR2 FYNNEI. The CDR3 runs to 16 residues. The CDR3 region is CASSDFQGVGTDTQYF. The DNA of the CDR3 is TGTGCCAGCAGTGACTTCCAGGGGGTGGGCACAGATACGCAGTATTTT.

The chain employs TRBV13 and TRBJ2-1; 7 bases align to TRBD2. CDR1 and CDR2 from the germline V gene are PRHDT and FYEKMQ (reference sequence). CDR3 length: 16 residues. Trimming cost V 5 bases and J 0 bases; bases outside gene matches: 7. This chain's CDR3 is CASSGASGGSYNEQFF. The CDR3 DNA reads as TGTGCCAGCAGCGGAGCTAGCGGTGGCTCCTACAATGAGCAGTTCTTC.

The V call is TRBV6-6, the J call TRBJ2-7, with D possibly TRBD1 on 5 matching bases. V gave up 2 bases and J gave up 2 bases, with 10 bases separating them. This CDR3 is built from 14 residues. Germline V gene data show CDR1 as MNHNY and CDR2 as SVGAGI (reference sequence). Written as DNA, the CDR3 is TGTGCCAGCAGTTACGCAGGGAAGACCTACGAGCAGTACTTC. It codes for CASSYAGKTYEQYF.

The CDR3 DNA sequence: TGTGCCAGCAGCTGGGGGAGGGGGAGGAGTTCTAATGAGCAGTTCTTC. Translating gives CASSWGRGRSSNEQFF. The chain links TRBV9 to TRBJ2-1; TRBD2 might be the D (7 bases). Germline lookup yields CDR1 SGDLS and CDR2 YYNGEE. This CDR3 region has 16 residues. Trimming stripped 4 bases from V and 7 bases from J, with 21 bases between. The entire variable domain, with the rest obtained from reference TRBV9 and TRBJ2-1, is as follows: DSGVTQTPKHLITATGQRVTLRCSPRSGDLSVYWYQQSLDQGLQFLIQYYNGEERAKGNILERFSAQQFPDLHSELNLSSLELGDSALYFCASSWGRGRSSNEQFFGPGTRLTVL.

The CDR3 protein is CASSEWGHLNTYEQYF. Written as DNA, the CDR3 is TGTGCCAGCAGTGAATGGGGACACTTGAATACCTACGAGCAGTACTTC. The chain links TRBV25-1 to TRBJ2-7; D might be TRBD1 (6 bases). The CDR3 loop spans 16 amino acids. Germline loops: CDR1 MGHDK, CDR2 SYGVNS. The V end lost 1 base, the J end lost 2 bases, and 15 bases lay between the germline ends.

The chain carries TRBV12-5 and TRBJ1-5; tentatively, D is TRBD1 (6 bases). The germline V gene has CDR1 LGHNT and CDR2 FRNRAP. The CDR3 is 15 amino acids. V was pared by 7 bases and J by 0 bases, with 13 bases between. Here the CDR3 reads CASAPGQYSNQPQHF. The CDR3 DNA reads TGTGCTAGTGCCCCCGGACAGTATAGCAATCAGCCCCAGCATTTT.

The chain has TRBV10-3 and TRBJ2-5; D may be TRBD1 (6 bases). The CDR3 is made up of 13 amino acids. The V gene's germline CDR1 is ENHRY and CDR2 SYGVKD. V was trimmed by 4 bases and J by 2 bases, leaving 8 bases between them. CDR3 sequence: CAISGGQQETQYF. The CDR3 DNA reads as TGTGCCATCAGTGGAGGACAGCAAGAGACCCAGTACTTC.

The chain is built from TRBV5-6 and TRBJ2-2; maybe TRBD2 (5 bases). Germline CDR1 and CDR2: SGHDT and YYEEEE. The ends were cut back, 0 bases at V and 6 bases at J, with 6 bases in the middle. The CDR3 has 13 amino acids. The CDR3 region has the DNA TGTGCCAGCAGCTTGGGAGGGCCCGGGGAGCTGTTTTTT. This sequence encodes CASSLGGPGELFF.

In its sample, this clone was seen a few times. The V call is TRBV7-9, the J call TRBJ1-5; 10 nucleotides agree with TRBD1. The CDR3 covers 15 residues. Losses at the gene ends were 5 bases for V and 7 bases for J; bases not matched to a gene: 8. In germline, CDR1 is SEHNR, CDR2 FQNEAQ (reference sequence). CDR3 nucleotides: TGTGCCAGCAGCGACAGGGACAGGGGATTGCAGCCCCAGCATTTT. Amino acid sequence: CASSDRDRGLQPQHF.

Only one count was recorded for this clone. This chain uses TRBV27 with TRBJ2-7; tentatively, D is TRBD1 (6 bases). Germline lookup yields CDR1 MNHEY and CDR2 SMNVEV (reference sequence). V was clipped by 5 bases and J by 2 bases, with 19 bases between them. The CDR3 has 16 residues. The CDR3: CASSPSQGTHTYEQYF. The CDR3 DNA is TGTGCCAGCAGTCCCTCCCAGGGGACCCATACCTACGAGCAGTACTTC.

A single count supports this clone. V gene TRBV7-6 combines with J gene TRBJ1-5; weak D call: TRBD1 (5 bases). Per germline, CDR1 SGHVS and CDR2 FNYEAQ. V lost 1 base to trimming and J lost 7 bases, with 11 bases between them. The CDR3 consists of 14 residues. The CDR3 nucleotides read TGTGCCAGCAGCTTAGGGGGGGAAGGGCAGCCCCAGCATTTT. It codes for CASSLGGEGQPQHF.

V usage is TRBV6-5 and J usage is TRBJ1-2; a weak D match, TRBD1 (5 bases). The CDR3 runs 16 residues. From germline, CDR1 is MNHEY and CDR2 SVGAGI. V lost 3 bases to trimming and J lost 3 bases, with 17 bases between them. The CDR3 DNA sequence: TGTGCCAGCAGTTATTCGCTCCGGGGGATCGACTATGGCTACACCTTC. It encodes CASSYSLRGIDYGYTF.

This chain joins TRBV6-4 and TRBJ2-3; TRBD2 agrees at 11 bases. This CDR3 is built from 16 residues. V lost 3 bases to trimming and J lost 6 bases; unmatched junction nucleotides: 8. Germline assignment: CDR1 MRHNA and CDR2 SNTAGT. The CDR3 region is CASSETSGGGTDTQYF. DNA for the CDR3: TGTGCCAGCAGTGAAACTAGCGGGGGAGGAACGGATACGCAGTATTTT.

The chain recombines TRBV7-8 with TRBJ1-1, with TRBD1 identical over 7 bases. Germline CDR1 reads SGHVS; CDR2 reads FQNEAQ. This CDR3 contains 13 residues. With V trimmed by 8 bases and J by 0 bases, 3 bases remained unmatched. CDR3 region: CASRDRMNTEAFF. CDR3 DNA: TGTGCCAGCCGGGACAGAATGAACACTGAAGCTTTCTTT. Full variable domain (outside the CDR3, taken from reference TRBV7-8 and TRBJ1-1): GAGVSQSPRYKVAKRGQDVALRCDPISGHVSLFWYQQALGQGPEFLTYFQNEAQLDKSGLPSDRFFAERPEGSVSTLKIQRTQQEDSAVYLCASRDRMNTEAFFGQGTRLTVV.

The genes are TRBV7-9 and TRBJ2-7; D ambiguous. CDR1 and CDR2 (germline): SEHNR, FQNEAQ (reference sequence). V gave up 7 bases and J gave up 6 bases, with 10 bases separating them. The CDR3 consists of 11 residues. CDR3 protein: CASIESGEQYF. The DNA for the CDR3 is TGTGCCAGCATAGAATCGGGCGAGCAGTACTTC.

V and J are TRBV19 and TRBJ1-1; D is possibly TRBD1 (5 bases). Between the trimmed V and J ends, which lost 3 bases and 1 base, there was a span of 12 bases. The CDR3 has 15 amino acids. Germline assignment: CDR1 LNHDA and CDR2 SQIVND (reference sequence). CDR3 residues: CASSILDIGNTEAFF. In DNA form, the CDR3 reads TGTGCCAGTAGTATCTTGGACATAGGGAACACTGAAGCTTTCTTT.